A single sample is the source of the 4 T cell receptor beta chains below, sequenced in a study of graft-versus-host responses after intestinal transplantation. Libraries were prepared by immunoSEQ multiplex PCR; TCRdb keeps only in-frame clonotypes and omits some of them. Of 20,000 to 30,000 clones listed, approximately 85% are singletons. The material sequenced was PBMCs, taken roughly 68 weeks after intestinal transplant. These receptors were taken from a human patient who received an intestinal transplant, so some T cells may come from the graft donor.

The chain uses TRBV9 and TRBJ2-7, with a weak D call TRBD1 (5 bases). Germline CDR1 is SGDLS and CDR2 is YYNGEE. CDR3 length: 12 residues. Trimming shortened V by 3 bases and J by 5 bases, and 9 bases separated the two germline ends. The CDR3 region is CASSAQDNEQYF. CDR3 in DNA: TGTGCCAGCAGCGCACAGGATAACGAGCAGTACTTC.

The chain couples TRBV6-5 to TRBJ2-7; no clear D. The V end lost 6 bases, the J end lost 5 bases, and 5 bases lay between the germline ends. Germline loops: CDR1 MNHEY, CDR2 SVGAGI. CDR3 length: 10 amino acids. DNA for the CDR3: TGTGCCAGCAGCGGAAACGAGCAGTACTTC. This codes for CASSGNEQYF.

The chain combines TRBV7-6 with TRBJ1-4; weak D call: TRBD1 (5 bases). The CDR3 has 16 amino acids. Germline CDR1 is SGHVS and CDR2 is FNYEAQ. V shed 5 bases and J shed 0 bases, with 13 bases lying between them. CDR3 in amino acids: CASSLDSSATNEKLFF. As DNA, the CDR3 is TGTGCCAGCAGCCTCGACAGCTCCGCAACTAATGAAAAACTGTTTTTT.

V and J are TRBV5-1 and TRBJ2-3; D ambiguous. V was trimmed by 6 bases and J by 1 base, leaving 3 bases between them. This CDR3 comprises 11 residues. Germline V gene sequence: CDR1 SGHRS, CDR2 YFSETQ. CDR3 protein: CASTGTDTQYF. CDR3 DNA: TGCGCCAGCACGGGCACAGATACGCAGTATTTT.